This TCR beta chain was recovered during a study of human T cells and chemical hapten exposure (dated by TCRdb to about 2021). Broadly, across the study: For sensitization, 2% DPC in acetone was applied to a 2 cm by 2 cm area of upper inner arm skin. Libraries were pooled for sequencing, and per-sample TCR yields varied mainly because of small differences in library volumes within the pool. Blood samples were taken from patients before sensitization (week 0) and then at 2, 6 and about 24 weeks after DPC sensitization. Weekly therapeutic DPC doses were additionally applied to the scalp of patients throughout the approximately 24-week study period. For TCR sequencing, blood came from 25 to 35 alopecia patients at anywhere from one to four time points (pre-sensitization, 2, 6 and 24 weeks). Peripheral blood TCR repertoire changes were tracked in vivo in alopecia patients during primary and secondary sensitization to the hapten diphenylcyclopropenone (DPC). Patch testing on the upper back used Finn chambers containing 0.01% DPC, with scoring done after 6 days according to International Contact Dermatitis Research Group standards. The mostly female patient cohort included alopecia areata with under or over 50% scalp involvement, alopecia totalis and alopecia universalis.

Study-level results and caveats: Patch test score correlated positively with the number of PT1 expanded TCRs, reaching significance at thresholds 8, 16 and 32 but not at 4. Alopecia, a presumed autoimmune disease, was present in all patients, so the immune response of the patients might differ from that of healthy individuals. Compared with pre-sensitization or healthy control sets, expanded TCRs formed significantly more large CDR3 similarity clusters, which is consistent with antigen-driven responses. After repeated subsampling, changes were observed in the strength of the expansion versus patch-test correlation and in the threshold at which the correlation became significant. DPC sensitization did not change the number of TCRs with a frequency above 1 in 1000, and there was no evidence of changes in global repertoire structure.

The time point label of this sample denotes: patch test 2, 6 weeks after DPC sensitization. According to the study, the label for this sample's treatment or condition signals: therapeutic diphenylcyclopropenone sensitization with weekly scalp DPC. Blood at each patch-test visit was drawn before the patch test was applied. Eligible patients were aged 18 to 70, diagnosed with alopecia, deemed suitable for DPC therapy, and excluded if pregnant. Total RNA was isolated from unfractionated whole blood collected in Tempus Blood RNA tubes. Libraries were built with RACE. The sequencer was a NextSeq 500. During library preparation, unique molecular identifiers were attached to individual cDNA molecules so that TCRs could be counted in a quantitative, reproducible way. From each blood RNA sample, both TCR alpha and TCR beta chains were sequenced. The original methods were these. The median number of TCRs per sample was 90,000 to 100,000, ranging from roughly 20,000 to 690,600. The Decombinator software suite was used to annotate V, J and CDR3 in the TCR reads. Every sample was subsampled to the same number of TCRs (28,000) for the PS versus PT1 abundance plots. Expanded TCRs were defined as absent before sensitization and observed at least eight times at the 2-week time point. Through fastp at Q25 and MiXCR, TCRdb rebuilt clones from the public reads, retaining in-frame beta chains. A single entry per CDR3 protein holds the most common genes and DNA from its merged rows. TCRdb's processing, not the study's, gives the V and J calls here. In all, the sample holds roughly 84,000 distinct CDR3 sequences, and 8.5% to 12% of those were seen once. The top ten constitute around 4.7% of the sample.

Notes on this clonotype: Its antigen is still unknown. The record has no base qualities; no much larger clone is one base away.

The sequence derives from a woman between 45 and 65 years old with alopecia areata. Some clones in this sample may be carry-over from other donors' samples. This sample comprised whole blood, obtained in connection with sensitization to the hapten diphenylcyclopropenone (DPC).

The DNA reads TGTGCCAGCAGCGCCAGCGCAACTAATGAAAAACTGTTTTTT. Translated, it reads CASSASATNEKLFF. The V gene is TRBV6-5 and the J gene is TRBJ1-4; the D gene assignment is ambiguous. CDR1 and CDR2, looked up from the germline V gene, are MNHEY and SVGAGI. Measured from the cysteine to the phenylalanine, the CDR3 is 14 residues long. Only the CDR3 region is kept as DNA, spanning 42 bases read in frame from base 1. The V and J ends are trimmed by 6 bases and 0 bases, leaving 8 bases between them.